This T cell receptor beta chain was identified in a study of blood T cell dynamics during melanoma immunotherapy. Overall study: First-line therapy was either pembrolizumab or nivolumab with ipilimumab for metastatic melanoma.

The CDR3 has 13 residues. Germline CDR1 reads MNHNY; CDR2 reads SVGAGI (reference sequence). Trimming left V 5 bases short and J 4 bases short, with 9 bases between. Time point given: pre-treatment baseline. The assay was immunoSEQ multiplex PCR, and TCRdb's table has in-frame clones only and misses some. The sample records some 9,900 clones, around 89% being singletons. Sequencing used blood, obtained from a patient treated with checkpoint blockade. This sequence was found in a human donor with melanoma. V gene TRBV6-6 combines with J gene TRBJ2-1, with a tentative D call TRBD2 (5 bases). The CDR3 bases are TGTGCCAGCAGTACCCCGGGATACAATGAGCAGTTCTTC. This encodes CASSTPGYNEQFF.